The 18 T cell receptor beta chains listed next were all sequenced from one sample in a study of blood T cell repertoires in COVID-19. Some clones are missing from TCRdb's copy, which holds only in-frame ones; the method was immunoSEQ multiplex PCR. The sample holds roughly 250,000 clones, approximately 86% seen once. Specimen: PBMCs or T cells enriched from blood (not recorded which). The receptors come from a woman in her forties or fifties who had recovered from COVID-19.

The chain couples TRBV20-1 to TRBJ2-7, with TRBD2 matching over 12 bases. This CDR3 region has 14 residues. V lost 3 bases to trimming and J lost 2 bases; unmatched junction nucleotides: 2. Germline V gene data show CDR1 as DFQATT and CDR2 as SNEGSKA (reference sequence). Here the CDR3 reads CSASGLAGTYEQYF. CDR3 sequence (DNA): TGCAGTGCTAGTGGACTAGCGGGAACCTACGAGCAGTACTTC.

The sample holds many counts of this clone. V is TRBV13 and J is TRBJ2-7; D not certain. Trimming removed 0 bases from V and 4 bases from J, with 7 bases in between. Germline loops: CDR1 PRHDT, CDR2 FYEKMQ (reference sequence). The CDR3 contains 13 residues. CDR3 residues: CASSLGVRYEQYF. The CDR3 bases are TGTGCCAGCAGCTTAGGCGTCAGATACGAGCAGTACTTC.

This chain connects TRBV7-2 to TRBJ2-3; 9 nucleotides match TRBD2. The J segment lost 4 bases and the V segment lost 5 bases, leaving 4 bases of the junction unmatched. This CDR3 is 14 amino acids long. Germline V CDR1 and CDR2: SGHTA, FQGNSA. The CDR3 loop reads CASSQIAGADTQYF. The DNA for the CDR3 is TGTGCCAGCAGCCAAATAGCGGGAGCAGATACGCAGTATTTT.

The chain joins TRBV28 to TRBJ1-1; a weak D match, TRBD1 (5 bases). CDR1 MDHEN and CDR2 SYDVKM come from the germline V gene. The germline V and J ends were trimmed by 8 bases and 3 bases, with 7 bases remaining between them. This CDR3 comprises 11 residues. The CDR3 is CASAGYTEAFF. CDR3 DNA sequence: TGTGCCAGCGCAGGGTACACTGAAGCTTTCTTT.

This clone appeared once. This CDR3 reads CASSRNRGQNYEQYF. The CDR3 nucleotides read TGTGCCAGCAGTAGGAACAGGGGACAGAACTACGAGCAGTACTTC. This sequence joins TRBV25-1 and TRBJ2-7, with TRBD1 identical over 7 bases. Germline V gene lookup returns CDR1 MGHDK and CDR2 SYGVNS. Unmatched junction bases numbered 10, after V lost 5 bases and J lost 3 bases. The CDR3 totals 15 residues.

The chain is built from TRBV12-5 and TRBJ2-4; D perhaps matches TRBD1 (5 bases). The CDR3 has 14 amino acids. The V gene lost 3 bases and the J gene lost 1 base, with 7 bases spanning the gap. CDR1 LGHNT and CDR2 FRNRAP come from the germline V gene. DNA of the CDR3: TGTGCTAGTGGTTTACAGGACGCCAAAAACATTCAGTACTTC. Translated, it gives CASGLQDAKNIQYF.

This chain links TRBV2 with TRBJ2-3, with 8 bases fitting TRBD2. The CDR3 runs 14 residues. Trimming took 8 bases from V and 1 from J; bases not matched to a gene: 5. From germline, CDR1 is SNHLY and CDR2 FYNNEI. The CDR3 region has the DNA TGTGCCAGCCTCCGGGGGGGCGGCACAGATACGCAGTATTTT. Translated: CASLRGGGTDTQYF.

This rearrangement joins TRBV28 to TRBJ2-5; D call uncertain. V was clipped by 6 bases and J by 6 bases, with 5 bases between them. Germline V gene lookup returns CDR1 MDHEN and CDR2 SYDVKM. CDR3 size: 10 residues. CDR3 bases: TGTGCCAGCAGCTTTAAGACCCAGTACTTC. Translating gives CASSFKTQYF.

The rearrangement links TRBV2 to TRBJ1-3; D might be TRBD1 (6 bases). The germline CDR1 and CDR2 sequences are SNHLY and FYNNEI. Trimming removed 5 bases at V and 0 bases at J, with 8 bases between. The CDR3 covers 14 residues. CDR3 nucleotides: TGTGCCAGCAGTCCAGGGGACTCTGGAAACACCATATATTTT. It translates to CASSPGDSGNTIYF.

The chain has TRBV18 and TRBJ1-1; 9 bases map to TRBD1. The germline CDR1 and CDR2 sequences are KGHSH and LQKENI. V lost 4 bases to trimming and J lost 5 bases; unmatched junction nucleotides: 5. The CDR3 spans 14 residues. The CDR3 DNA sequence: TGTGCCAGCTCACTGGGACAGGGAGAAACTGAAGCTTTCTTT. It translates to CASSLGQGETEAFF.

This sequence joins TRBV9 and TRBJ1-2; TRBD1 is a possible D gene (5 bases). The V end was cut by 4 bases, the J end by 6 bases, with 13 bases between. The CDR3 contains 13 residues. Germline CDR1 and CDR2: SGDLS and YYNGEE. CDR3: CASSSFGADGYTF. The CDR3 nucleotides are TGTGCCAGCAGCTCCTTTGGGGCCGATGGCTACACCTTC. The full variable domain, completed using reference TRBV9 and TRBJ1-2, is DSGVTQTPKHLITATGQRVTLRCSPRSGDLSVYWYQQSLDQGLQFLIQYYNGEERAKGNILERFSAQQFPDLHSELNLSSLELGDSALYFCASSSFGADGYTFGSGTRLTVV.

The rearrangement uses TRBV2 and TRBJ2-1, with 10 bases lining up with TRBD1. V lost 6 bases and J lost 4; bases outside the gene matches: 6. Germline V gene lookup returns CDR1 SNHLY and CDR2 FYNNEI. The CDR3 is 15 amino acids. The CDR3, as DNA: TGTGCCAGCAGATCCGGGACAGGGGTTTACAATGAGCAGTTCTTC. Translation: CASRSGTGVYNEQFF. Full variable domain (outside the CDR3, taken from reference TRBV2 and TRBJ2-1): EPEVTQTPSHQVTQMGQEVILRCVPISNHLYFYWYRQILGQKVEFLVSFYNNEISEKSEIFDDQFSVERPDGSNFTLKIRSTKLEDSAMYFCASRSGTGVYNEQFFGPGTRLTVL.

The chain carries TRBV7-6 and TRBJ2-5; D is ambiguous. Germline CDR1 and CDR2: SGHVS and FNYEAQ. The CDR3 consists of 12 residues. The V and J ends lost 5 bases and 4 bases respectively, with 8 bases between them. The CDR3 coding sequence is TGTGCCAGCAGCCGTGTCTCAGAGACCCAGTACTTC. This encodes CASSRVSETQYF.

About this clone: The sample contains more than one DNA sequence encoding this CDR3. The chain employs TRBV5-1 and TRBJ2-3; 13 nucleotides line up with TRBD2. The CDR3 extends over 16 amino acids. The J segment lost 3 bases and the V segment lost 0 bases, leaving 1 base of the junction unmatched. Germline V gene lookup returns CDR1 SGHRS and CDR2 YFSETQ. The CDR3 loop reads CASSLGLAGGTDTQYF. The DNA of the CDR3 is TGCGCCAGCAGCTTGGGACTAGCGGGAGGTACAGATACGCAGTATTTT.

This clone appeared a few times. This chain links TRBV7-2 with TRBJ2-7; D is perhaps TRBD2 (5 bases). The CDR3 consists of 15 residues. The germline V and J ends were trimmed by 6 bases and 3 bases, with 18 bases remaining between them. Looked up from germline, CDR1 is SGHTA and CDR2 is FQGNSA. In DNA form, the CDR3 reads TGTGCCAGCAGTTATTTCCGGGAAGAAGGCTACGAGCAGTACTTC. This gives the protein CASSYFREEGYEQYF.

V gene TRBV4-1 combines with J gene TRBJ2-6, with TRBD2 matching 8 bases. The CDR3 covers 17 residues. Germline CDR1 reads MGHRA; CDR2 reads YSYEKL. The J segment lost 0 bases and the V segment lost 4 bases, leaving 5 bases of the junction unmatched. The CDR3 bases are TGCGCCAGCAGCCTCGGGAGGGCATCCTCTGGGGCCAACGTCCTGACTTTC. This translates into CASSLGRASSGANVLTF.

V usage is TRBV27 and J usage is TRBJ1-1, with a possible D match to TRBD1 (6 bases). Trimming pared 6 bases from V and 4 bases from J, leaving 15 bases between. This CDR3 comprises 14 residues. Germline V CDR1 and CDR2: MNHEY, SMNVEV (reference sequence). The CDR3 region is CASSTRGMITEAFF. In DNA, the CDR3 is TGTGCCAGCAGCACCAGGGGAATGATCACTGAAGCTTTCTTT.

This chain links TRBV5-1 with TRBJ2-1, with 14 bases that match TRBD2. CDR1 is SGHRS and CDR2 is YFSETQ in the germline V gene. The CDR3 is 16 residues long. V lost 5 bases to trimming and J lost 8 bases; unmatched junction nucleotides: 9. Written as DNA, the CDR3 is TGCGCCAGCAGAGGGACTAGCGGGAGAAAAGGCGATGAGCAGTTCTTC. Translating gives CASRGTSGRKGDEQFF.